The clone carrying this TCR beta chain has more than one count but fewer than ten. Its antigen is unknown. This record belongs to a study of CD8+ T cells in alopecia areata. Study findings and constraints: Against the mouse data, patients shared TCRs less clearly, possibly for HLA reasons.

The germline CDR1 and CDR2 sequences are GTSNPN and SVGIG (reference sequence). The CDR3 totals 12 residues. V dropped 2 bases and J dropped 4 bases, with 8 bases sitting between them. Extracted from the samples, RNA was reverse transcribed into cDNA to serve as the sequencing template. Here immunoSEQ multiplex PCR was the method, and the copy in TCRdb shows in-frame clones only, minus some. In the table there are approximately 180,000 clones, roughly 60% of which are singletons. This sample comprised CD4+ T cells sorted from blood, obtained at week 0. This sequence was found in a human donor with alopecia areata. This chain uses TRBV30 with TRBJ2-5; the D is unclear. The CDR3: CAWSSGIETQYF. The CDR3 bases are TGTGCCTGGAGTTCGGGTATAGAGACCCAGTACTTC.